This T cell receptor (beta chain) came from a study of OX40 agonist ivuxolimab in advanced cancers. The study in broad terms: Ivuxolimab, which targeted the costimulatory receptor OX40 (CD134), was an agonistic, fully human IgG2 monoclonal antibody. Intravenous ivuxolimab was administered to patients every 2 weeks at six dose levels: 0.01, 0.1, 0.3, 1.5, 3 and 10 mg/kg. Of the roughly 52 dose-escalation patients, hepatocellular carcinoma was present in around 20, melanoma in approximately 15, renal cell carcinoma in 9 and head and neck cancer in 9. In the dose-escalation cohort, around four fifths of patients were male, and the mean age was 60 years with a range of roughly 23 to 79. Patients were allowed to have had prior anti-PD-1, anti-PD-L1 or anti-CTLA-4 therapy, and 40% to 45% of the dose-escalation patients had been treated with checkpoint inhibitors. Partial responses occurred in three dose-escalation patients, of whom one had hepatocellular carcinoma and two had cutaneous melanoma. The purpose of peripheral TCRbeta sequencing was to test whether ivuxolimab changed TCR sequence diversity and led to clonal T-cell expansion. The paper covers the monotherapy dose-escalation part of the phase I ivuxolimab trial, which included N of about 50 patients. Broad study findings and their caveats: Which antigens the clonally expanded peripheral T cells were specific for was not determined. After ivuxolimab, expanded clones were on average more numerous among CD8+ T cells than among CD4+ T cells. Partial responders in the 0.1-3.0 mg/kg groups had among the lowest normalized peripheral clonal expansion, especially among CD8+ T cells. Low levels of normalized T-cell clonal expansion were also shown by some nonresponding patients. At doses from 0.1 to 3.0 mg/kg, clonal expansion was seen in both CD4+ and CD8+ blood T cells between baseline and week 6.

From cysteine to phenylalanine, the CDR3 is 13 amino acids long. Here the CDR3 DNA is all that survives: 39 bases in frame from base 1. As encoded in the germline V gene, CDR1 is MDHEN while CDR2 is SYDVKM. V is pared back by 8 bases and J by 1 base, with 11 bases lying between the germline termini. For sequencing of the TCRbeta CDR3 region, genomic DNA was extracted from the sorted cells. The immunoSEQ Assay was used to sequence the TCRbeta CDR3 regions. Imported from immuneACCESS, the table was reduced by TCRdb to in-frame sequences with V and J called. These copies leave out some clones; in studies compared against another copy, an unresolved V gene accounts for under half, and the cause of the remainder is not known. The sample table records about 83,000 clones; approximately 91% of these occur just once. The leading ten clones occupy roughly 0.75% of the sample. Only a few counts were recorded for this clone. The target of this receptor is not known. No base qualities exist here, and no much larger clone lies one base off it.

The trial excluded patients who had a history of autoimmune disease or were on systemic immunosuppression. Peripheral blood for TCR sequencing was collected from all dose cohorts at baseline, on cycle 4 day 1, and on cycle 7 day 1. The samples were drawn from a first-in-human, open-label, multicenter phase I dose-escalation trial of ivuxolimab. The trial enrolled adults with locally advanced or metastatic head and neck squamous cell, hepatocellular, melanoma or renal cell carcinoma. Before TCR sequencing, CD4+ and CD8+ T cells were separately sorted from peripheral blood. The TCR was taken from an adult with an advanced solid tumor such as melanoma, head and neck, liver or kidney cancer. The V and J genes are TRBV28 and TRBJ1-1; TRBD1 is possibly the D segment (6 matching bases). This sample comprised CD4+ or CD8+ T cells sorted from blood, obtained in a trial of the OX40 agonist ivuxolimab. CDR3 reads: CASQTGRNTEAFF. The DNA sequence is TGTGCCAGCCAGACAGGCCGGAACACTGAAGCTTTCTTT.